Listed here is a single TCR beta chain. Its antigen is as yet unknown. This CDR3 spans 13 amino acids. The germline CDR1 and CDR2 sequences are SGHNT and YENEEA. The V gene lost 0 bases and the J gene lost 4 bases, with 7 bases spanning the gap. Despite likely unrecorded immune exposures, the donors were nominally healthy at the time of sampling. Primers: 60 Vbeta forward and 13 Jbeta reverse. TCRdb's copy holds only in-frame clones and misses some; the assay was immunoSEQ multiplex PCR. The table lists over 150,000 clones, about four fifths of them singletons. The record originates from a study of cytomegalovirus exposure and HLA in healthy donors. Study findings and constraints: Reports indicated that the classifier achieved high specificity and sensitivity in diagnosing cytomegalovirus status. Overall, around 150 TCR beta chains were annotated as cytomegalovirus-associated.

The rearrangement uses TRBV11-3 and TRBJ2-7; unclear D gene. The receptor's source is a young man in good health and CMV-seronegative. Material: PBMCs. The CDR3 here is CASSLDFGYEQYF. As DNA, the CDR3 is TGTGCCAGCAGCTTAGATTTCGGTTACGAGCAGTACTTC.